These T cell receptor beta chains were read from a single sample in a study of T-cell memory formation after mild COVID-19. Using its own MiXCR run on the 5' RACE reads, TCRdb lists one record per CDR3 protein. The sample yields about 68,000 distinct CDR3 sequences, approximately 15% seen once. The sequenced material came from PBMCs or a T cell subset sorted from them (not recorded which). The source is an adult woman who had mild COVID-19 (a few samples of this study predate the infection). Cell type and time point are not known. CDR3s leave out the opening cysteine and the closing phenylalanine or tryptophan.

v_gene: TRBV30; CDR3aa: AWGQGPLYEQY
v_gene: TRBV27; CDR3aa: ASSITGSSYEQY
v_gene: TRBV12-3/TRBV12-4; CDR3aa: ASSGLAEGTYEQY
v_gene: TRBV5-1; CDR3aa: ASSLLTGYSYEQY
v_gene: TRBV5-1; CDR3aa: ASRSPGQGEETQY
v_gene: TRBV20-1; CDR3aa: SARVGTSADTQY
v_gene: TRBV2; CDR3aa: ASSETPTSVSYNEQF
v_gene: TRBV20-1; CDR3aa: SAREPGQALWDEQF
v_gene: TRBV7-6; CDR3aa: ASSLEAGLKNIQY
v_gene: TRBV29-1; CDR3aa: SVPGQGTYEQY